Below are 19 T cell receptor beta chains sequenced from a single sample in a study of T cells after yellow fever vaccination. One entry per CDR3 protein, called by TCRdb with MiXCR from the 5' RACE reads. The profile shows around 600,000 distinct CDR3 sequences, about 12% of them singletons. The starting material was PBMCs, obtained on the day of the yellow fever booster vaccination. The receptors originated from a man aged 30-40 years who received the YFV17D yellow fever vaccine.

This clonotype was counted many times. This chain uses TRBV20-1 with TRBJ1-1; TRBD1 agrees at 11 bases. V trimming: 3 bases; J trimming: 4 bases; junction bases outside the gene matches: 4. This CDR3 contains 14 residues. Germline V lookup: CDR1 DFQATT, CDR2 SNEGSKA (reference sequence). The CDR3 region is CSASRGQGVTEAFF. DNA of the CDR3: TGCAGTGCTAGTCGGGGACAGGGGGTCACTGAAGCTTTCTTT.

This clonotype was seen ten or more times. The chain carries TRBV20-1 and TRBJ2-7; no firm D call. Germline CDR1 reads DFQATT; CDR2 reads SNEGSKA (reference sequence). The CDR3 covers 14 residues. Trimming removed 0 bases at V and 5 bases at J, with 14 bases between. CDR3 sequence (DNA): TGCAGTGCTAGAGAATTGGGCGGCAAGGACGAGCAGTACTTC. Protein: CSARELGGKDEQYF.

This chain uses TRBV6-1 with TRBJ2-1; perhaps TRBD1 as D (5 bases). The CDR3 covers 12 residues. V was cut by 6 bases and J by 3 bases, with 6 bases left in between. Germline V gives CDR1 MNHNS, CDR2 SASEGT. The CDR3 coding sequence is TGTGCCAGCAGGACAGACTACAATGAGCAGTTCTTC. It encodes CASRTDYNEQFF.

This clonotype was counted a few times. The J gene is TRBJ1-1, the V gene TRBV20-1; no reliable D call. The V gene's germline CDR1 is DFQATT and CDR2 SNEGSKA (reference sequence). The CDR3 is made up of 10 amino acids. V was clipped by 7 bases and J by 0 bases, with 3 bases between them. CDR3 in amino acids: CSEMNTEAFF. CDR3 bases: TGCAGTGAGATGAACACTGAAGCTTTCTTT.

This clonotype was seen at least ten times. The V gene is TRBV6-2 or TRBV6-3, the J gene TRBJ2-4; D remains ambiguous. V was shortened by 5 bases and J by 7 bases, with 18 bases between the two germline ends. The germline V gene encodes CDR1 MNHEY and CDR2 SVGEGT. The CDR3 is 15 amino acids. This chain's CDR3 is CASSQRSGRTNIQYF. The CDR3 DNA reads TGTGCCAGCAGTCAGAGATCCGGAAGGACGAACATTCAGTACTTC.

There are many counts of this clonotype. V gene TRBV5-1 combines with J gene TRBJ1-1; D may be TRBD1 (5 bases). Germline V gives CDR1 SGHRS, CDR2 YFSETQ. V shed 1 base and J shed 1 base, with 8 bases lying between them. This CDR3 has 14 amino acids. The CDR3 loop is CASSLWGGNTEAFF. CDR3 coding DNA: TGCGCCAGCAGCTTGTGGGGCGGGAACACTGAAGCTTTCTTT.

The V call is TRBV27, the J call TRBJ2-3; D is unclear. Germline V gives CDR1 MNHEY, CDR2 SMNVEV (reference sequence). Trimming took 11 bases from V and 3 from J, leaving 18 bases between them. The CDR3 contains 14 residues. CDR3 loop: CAHYPATRTDTQYF. CDR3 nucleotide sequence: TGTGCCCATTACCCAGCCACGAGGACAGATACGCAGTATTTT.

In its sample, this clonotype was seen many times. The chain is built from TRBV7-2 and TRBJ2-3, with TRBD2 matching over 12 bases. Germline V gene data show CDR1 as SGHTA and CDR2 as FQGNSA. The trim removed 5 bases at V and 1 base at J, leaving 4 bases unmatched. The CDR3 is 16 residues long. The CDR3 DNA is TGTGCCAGCAGCGCCCTAGCGGGAGGGGGCACAGATACGCAGTATTTT. Its translation is CASSALAGGGTDTQYF.

This clonotype was counted a few times. The V gene is TRBV3-1, the J gene TRBJ2-1; 8 nucleotides agree with TRBD2. Germline V gene sequence: CDR1 LGHDT, CDR2 YNNKEL (reference sequence). The CDR3 totals 13 residues. Losses at the gene ends were 3 bases for V and 7 bases for J; bases not matched to a gene: 2. The CDR3 DNA reads TGTGCCAGCAGCCACGCTAGCGGGAATGAGCAGTTCTTC. Translation gives CASSHASGNEQFF.

The chain employs TRBV11-2 and TRBJ2-1, with TRBD2 matching over 16 bases. The length of the CDR3 is 18 residues. Germline trimming cut 5 bases from V and 4 bases from J; bases unmatched to any gene: 8. Germline V gene sequence: CDR1 SGHAT, CDR2 FQNNGV. As DNA, the CDR3 is TGTGCCAGCAGCCCCGAGGGACTAGCGGGAGGGAGGTACAATGAGCAGTTCTTC. This sequence encodes CASSPEGLAGGRYNEQFF.

This clonotype has just a few counts. V usage is TRBV6-1 and J usage is TRBJ2-1; 7 nucleotides align to TRBD2. Germline CDR1 is MNHNS and CDR2 is SASEGT. This CDR3 region has 16 residues. Trimming took 6 bases from V and 9 from J; bases not matched to a gene: 17. The CDR3 loop is CASRPPWGLRWCEQFF. The CDR3, as DNA: TGTGCCAGCAGACCCCCATGGGGACTACGATGGTGTGAGCAGTTCTTC.

This clonotype has at least ten counts. This chain connects TRBV5-1 to TRBJ2-5; TRBD2 matches at 7 bases. V shed 6 bases, J shed 5 bases, and the junction held 7 bases outside the gene matches. Per the germline V gene, CDR1 is SGHRS and CDR2 is YFSETQ. This CDR3 is built from 13 residues. The CDR3 DNA is TGCGCCAGCATGGCGGGAGAGGCGGAGACCCAGTACTTC. Residues: CASMAGEAETQYF.

The chain recombines TRBV12-3 or TRBV12-4 with TRBJ2-7; unclear D gene. With 5 bases removed from V and 12 bases from J, the gap between germline ends came to 20 bases. The length of the CDR3 is 13 residues. This CDR3 reads CASSPFFSTDPYF. The CDR3 DNA reads as TGTGCCAGCAGTCCATTTTTTTCGACCGATCCGTACTTC.

This clonotype was observed a handful of times. The rearrangement links TRBV20-1 to TRBJ2-2, with D possibly TRBD2 on 6 matching bases. The V gene lost 0 bases and the J gene lost 2 bases, with 7 bases spanning the gap. Germline V CDR1 and CDR2: DFQATT, SNEGSKA (reference sequence). This CDR3 has 14 residues. CDR3 sequence: CSAREGLNTGELFF. The CDR3 region has the DNA TGCAGTGCTAGAGAGGGACTTAACACCGGGGAGCTGTTTTTT.

Concerning this clonotype itself: Because the CDR3 is missing its conserved closing phenylalanine or tryptophan, this is likely a read error. The genes are TRBV4-3 and TRBJ2-7; 9 nucleotides line up with TRBD1. CDR1 LGHNA and CDR2 YSLEER come from the germline V gene. With V trimmed by 4 bases and J by 4 bases, 5 bases remained unmatched. This CDR3 comprises 14 residues. The CDR3 reads CASSRTDRGYEQYL. DNA of the CDR3: TGCGCCAGCAGCCGAACGGACAGGGGTTACGAGCAGTACTTA.

This clonotype showed up just a few times. The genes are TRBV7-2 and TRBJ2-7; the D gene is possibly TRBD1 (6 bases). This CDR3 contains 14 residues. V was shortened by 5 bases and J by 2 bases, with 13 bases between the two germline ends. The V gene's germline CDR1 is SGHTA and CDR2 FQGNSA. The CDR3 loop is CASSVLQGPYEQYF. DNA of the CDR3: TGTGCCAGCAGCGTGCTACAGGGCCCCTACGAGCAGTACTTC.

The CDR3 DNA follows: TGCAGCGTTGAGCTCTTCAATGAGCAGTTCTTC. Translating it yields CSVELFNEQFF. This rearrangement joins TRBV29-1 to TRBJ2-1; unclear D gene. V gave up 3 bases and J gave up 6 bases, with 6 bases separating them. Germline CDR1 and CDR2: SQVTM and ANQGSEA. CDR3 size: 11 residues.

This clonotype was observed a handful of times. The V gene is TRBV11-2, the J gene TRBJ2-5; D remains unclear. Per germline, CDR1 SGHAT and CDR2 FQNNGV. V shed 5 bases and J shed 3 bases, with 10 bases lying between them. The CDR3 has 13 residues. The CDR3 DNA sequence: TGTGCCAGCAGCCCTCGGTGGGAAGAGACCCAGTACTTC. As protein: CASSPRWEETQYF.

This clonotype was counted at least ten times. The chain employs TRBV5-6 and TRBJ2-3, with D perhaps given as TRBD1 or TRBD2 (5 bases each). With 4 bases removed from V and 4 bases from J, the gap between germline ends came to 13 bases. Germline assignment: CDR1 SGHDT and CDR2 YYEEEE. This CDR3 contains 14 residues. In nucleotides, the CDR3 is TGTGCCAGCAGCACAGTAGTGGGGGCAGATACGCAGTATTTT. Translating gives CASSTVVGADTQYF.